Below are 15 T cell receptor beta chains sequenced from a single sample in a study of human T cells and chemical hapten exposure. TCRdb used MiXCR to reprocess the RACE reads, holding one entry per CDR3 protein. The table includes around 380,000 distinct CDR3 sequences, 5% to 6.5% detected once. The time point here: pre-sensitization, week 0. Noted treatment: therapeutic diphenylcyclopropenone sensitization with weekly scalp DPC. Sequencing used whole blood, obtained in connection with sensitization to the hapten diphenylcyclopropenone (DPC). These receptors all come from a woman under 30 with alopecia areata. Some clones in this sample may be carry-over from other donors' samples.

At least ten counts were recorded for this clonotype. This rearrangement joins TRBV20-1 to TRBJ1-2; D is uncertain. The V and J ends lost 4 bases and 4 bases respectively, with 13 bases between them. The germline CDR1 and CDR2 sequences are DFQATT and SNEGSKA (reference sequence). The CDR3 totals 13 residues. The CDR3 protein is CSAKPGHLYGYTF. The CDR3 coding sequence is TGCAGTGCTAAGCCGGGCCACCTCTATGGCTACACCTTC.

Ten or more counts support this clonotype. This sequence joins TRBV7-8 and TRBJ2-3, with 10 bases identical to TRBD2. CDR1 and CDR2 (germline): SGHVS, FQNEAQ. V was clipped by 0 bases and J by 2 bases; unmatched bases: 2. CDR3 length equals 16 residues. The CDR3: CASSLALAGATDTQYF. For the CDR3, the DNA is TGTGCCAGCAGCTTAGCGCTAGCGGGGGCCACAGATACGCAGTATTTT.

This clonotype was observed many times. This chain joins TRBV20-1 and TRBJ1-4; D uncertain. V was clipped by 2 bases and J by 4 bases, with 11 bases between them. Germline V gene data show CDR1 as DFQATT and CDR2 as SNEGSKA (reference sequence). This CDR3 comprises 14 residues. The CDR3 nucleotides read TGCAGTGCTAGACCGGACGGGAGTAATGAAAAACTGTTTTTT. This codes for CSARPDGSNEKLFF.

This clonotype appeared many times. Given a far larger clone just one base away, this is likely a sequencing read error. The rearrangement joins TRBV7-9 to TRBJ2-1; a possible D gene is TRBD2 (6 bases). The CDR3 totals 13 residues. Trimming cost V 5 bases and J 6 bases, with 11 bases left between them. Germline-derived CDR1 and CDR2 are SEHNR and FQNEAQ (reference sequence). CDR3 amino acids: CASSPRRGNEQFF. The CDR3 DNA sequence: TGTGCCAGCAGCCCCCGGAGGGGCAATGAGCAGTTCTTC.

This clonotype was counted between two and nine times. The CDR3 DNA is TGCGCCAGCAGCCTTCAGGGGGTCGGATCCTATGGCTACACCTTC. Its protein product is CASSLQGVGSYGYTF. The chain links TRBV5-1 to TRBJ1-2; 7 bases align to TRBD1. CDR3 length equals 15 residues. The ends lost 4 bases at V and 4 bases at J; junction bases unmatched: 10. Germline V gene data show CDR1 as SGHRS and CDR2 as YFSETQ.

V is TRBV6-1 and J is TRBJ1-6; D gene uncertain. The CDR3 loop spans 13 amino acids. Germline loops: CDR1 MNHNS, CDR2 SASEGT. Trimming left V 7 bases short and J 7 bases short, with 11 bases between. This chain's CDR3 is CASKQTINSPLHF. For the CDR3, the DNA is TGTGCCAGCAAGCAGACGATCAATTCACCCCTCCACTTT.

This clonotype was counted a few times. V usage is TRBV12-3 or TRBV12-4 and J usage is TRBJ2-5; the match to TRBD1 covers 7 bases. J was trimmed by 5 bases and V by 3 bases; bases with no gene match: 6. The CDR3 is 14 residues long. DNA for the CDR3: TGTGCCAGCAGTTTGAAGGGGGCCGCGGAGACCCAGTACTTC. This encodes CASSLKGAAETQYF.

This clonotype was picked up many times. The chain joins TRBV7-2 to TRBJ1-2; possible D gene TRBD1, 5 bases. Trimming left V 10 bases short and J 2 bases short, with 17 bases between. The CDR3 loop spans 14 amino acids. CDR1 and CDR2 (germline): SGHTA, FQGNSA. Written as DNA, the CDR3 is TGTGCCACCTCAGGGTTGTCCCTAAACTATGGCTACACCTTC. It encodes CATSGLSLNYGYTF.

CDR3 region: CASSLGSAGGQETQYF. As DNA, the CDR3 is TGTGCCAGCAGCTTAGGATCCGCGGGGGGCCAAGAGACCCAGTACTTC. The V call is TRBV7-9, the J call TRBJ2-5; 8 bases line up with TRBD2. J was trimmed by 1 base and V by 1 base; bases with no gene match: 5. The length of the CDR3 is 16 residues. Looked up from germline, CDR1 is SEHNR and CDR2 is FQNEAQ (reference sequence).

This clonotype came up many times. The CDR3 loop reads CASSSITGTGVTYGYTF. The CDR3 coding sequence is TGTGCCAGCAGTTCGATTACCGGGACAGGAGTGACCTATGGCTACACCTTC. The rearrangement joins TRBV12-3 or TRBV12-4 to TRBJ1-2, with 8 bases lining up with TRBD1. The J segment lost 4 bases and the V segment lost 4 bases, leaving 14 bases of the junction unmatched. The CDR3 spans 17 residues.

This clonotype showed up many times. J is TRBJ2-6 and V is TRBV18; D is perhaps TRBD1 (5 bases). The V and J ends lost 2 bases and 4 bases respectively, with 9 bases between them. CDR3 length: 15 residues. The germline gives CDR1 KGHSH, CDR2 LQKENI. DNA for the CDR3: TGTGCCAGCTCACCATCGCAGGGAGGGGCCAACGTCCTGACTTTC. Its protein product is CASSPSQGGANVLTF. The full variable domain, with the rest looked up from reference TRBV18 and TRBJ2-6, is NAGVMQNPRHLVRRRGQEARLRCSPMKGHSHVYWYRQLPEEGLKFMVYLQKENIIDESGMPKERFSAEFPKEGPSILRIQQVVRGDSAAYFCASSPSQGGANVLTFGAGSRLTVL.

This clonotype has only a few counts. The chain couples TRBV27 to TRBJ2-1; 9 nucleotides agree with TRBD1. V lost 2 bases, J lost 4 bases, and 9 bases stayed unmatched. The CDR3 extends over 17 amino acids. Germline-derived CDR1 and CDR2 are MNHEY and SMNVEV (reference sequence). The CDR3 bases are TGTGCCAGCAGTTTACAGACCCCGGGACAGGGATACAATGAGCAGTTCTTC. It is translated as CASSLQTPGQGYNEQFF.

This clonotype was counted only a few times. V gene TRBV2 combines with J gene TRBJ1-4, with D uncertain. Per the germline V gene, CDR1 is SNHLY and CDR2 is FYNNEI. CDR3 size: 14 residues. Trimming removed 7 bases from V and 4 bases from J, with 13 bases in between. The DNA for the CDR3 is TGTGCCAGCACAACAGCAGTTATTAATGAAAAACTGTTTTTT. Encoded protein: CASTTAVINEKLFF. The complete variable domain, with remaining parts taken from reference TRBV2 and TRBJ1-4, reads EPEVTQTPSHQVTQMGQEVILRCVPISNHLYFYWYRQILGQKVEFLVSFYNNEISEKSEIFDDQFSVERPDGSNFTLKIRSTKLEDSAMYFCASTTAVINEKLFFGSGTQLSVL.

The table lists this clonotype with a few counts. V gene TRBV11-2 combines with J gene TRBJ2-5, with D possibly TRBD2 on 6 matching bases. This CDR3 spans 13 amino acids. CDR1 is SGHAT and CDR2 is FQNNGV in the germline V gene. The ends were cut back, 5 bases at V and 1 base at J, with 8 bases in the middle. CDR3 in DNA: TGTGCCAGCAGCCGGACTACCCAAGAGACCCAGTACTTC. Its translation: CASSRTTQETQYF.

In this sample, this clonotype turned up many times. In nucleotides, the CDR3 is TGTGCCAGCAGTGAAGCTTACAGTAACTATGGCTACACCTTC. Its translation: CASSEAYSNYGYTF. J is TRBJ1-2 and V is TRBV6-1; D uncertain. Germline V gives CDR1 MNHNS, CDR2 SASEGT. Trimming removed 0 bases at V and 1 base at J, with 6 bases between. This CDR3 spans 14 amino acids.